The source of this T cell receptor (beta chain) is a study of brain T cells in children with intractable seizures. CDR3 length equals 17 residues. Germline assignment: CDR1 MGHDK and CDR2 SYGVNS. Trimming took 1 base from V and 4 from J; bases not matched to a gene: 8. Findings and caveats of the study: Clones missing pre-surgery may reflect undersampling of that blood sample.

This clone has only one observation. What it recognizes is unknown. The sequenced cases were selected for having the highest brain T cell transcript signatures. Patients received at least one anti-epileptic drug before surgery. The table came from immunoSEQ multiplex PCR; TCRdb's copy has only in-frame clones and leaves some out. The sample yields some 64,000 clones, about 96% seen once. The sequencing used peripheral blood, collected at surgery. This clonotype was sampled from a boy in the first two years of life with focal cortical dysplasia and intractable seizures. V gene TRBV25-1 combines with J gene TRBJ2-2; TRBD2 aligns across 8 bases. As DNA, the CDR3 is TGTGCCAGCAGTGAATTTTACGTCGGGAGGGGCACCGGGGAGCTGTTTTTT. Its translation is CASSEFYVGRGTGELFF.